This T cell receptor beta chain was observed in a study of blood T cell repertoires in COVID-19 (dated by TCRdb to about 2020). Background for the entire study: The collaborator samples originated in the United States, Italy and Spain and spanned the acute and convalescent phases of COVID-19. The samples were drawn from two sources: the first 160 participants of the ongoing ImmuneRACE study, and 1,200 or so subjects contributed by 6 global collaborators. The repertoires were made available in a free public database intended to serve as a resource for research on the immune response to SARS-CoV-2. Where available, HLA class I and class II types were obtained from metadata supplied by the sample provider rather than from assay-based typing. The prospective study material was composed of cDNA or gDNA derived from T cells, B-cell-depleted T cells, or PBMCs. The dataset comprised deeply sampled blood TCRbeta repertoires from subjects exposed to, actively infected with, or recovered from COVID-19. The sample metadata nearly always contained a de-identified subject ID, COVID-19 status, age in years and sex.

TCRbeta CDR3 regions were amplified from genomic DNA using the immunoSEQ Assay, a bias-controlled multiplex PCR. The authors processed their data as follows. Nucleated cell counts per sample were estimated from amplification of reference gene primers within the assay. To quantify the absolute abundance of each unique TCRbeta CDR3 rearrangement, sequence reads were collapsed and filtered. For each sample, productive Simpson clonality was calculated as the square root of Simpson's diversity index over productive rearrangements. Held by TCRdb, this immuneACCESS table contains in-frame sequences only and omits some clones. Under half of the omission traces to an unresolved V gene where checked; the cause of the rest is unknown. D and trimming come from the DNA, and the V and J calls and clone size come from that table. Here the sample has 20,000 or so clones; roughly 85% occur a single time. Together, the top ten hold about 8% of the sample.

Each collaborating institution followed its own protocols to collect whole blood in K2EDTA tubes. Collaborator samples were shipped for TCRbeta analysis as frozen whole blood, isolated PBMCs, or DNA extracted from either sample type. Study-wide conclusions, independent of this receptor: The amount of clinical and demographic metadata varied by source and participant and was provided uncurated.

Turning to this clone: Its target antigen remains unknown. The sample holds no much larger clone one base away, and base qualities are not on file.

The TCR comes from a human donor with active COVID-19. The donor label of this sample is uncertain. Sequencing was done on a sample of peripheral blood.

CDR3 loop: CASSIQVAETQYF. At the DNA level, the sequence is TGTGCCAGTAGTATTCAGGTTGCAGAGACCCAGTACTTC. This chain is built from TRBV19 and TRBJ2-5; the D gene is not confidently resolved. CDR1 is given as LNHDA and CDR2 as SQIVND, both from the germline V gene (reference sequence). V sheds 3 bases and J sheds 4 bases, leaving 9 bases between their ends. The CDR3 covers 13 residues, taking in both the cysteine and the phenylalanine. The kept DNA is CDR3 alone, 39 bases in frame from the first base. With the rest looked up from the reference TRBV19 and TRBJ2-5 genes rather than sequenced, the full variable domain is DGGITQSPKYLFRKEGQNVTLSCEQNLNHDAMYWYRQDPGQGLRLIYYSQIVNDFQKGDIAEGYSVSREKKESFPLTVTSAQKNPTAFYLCASSIQVAETQYFGPGTRLLVL.